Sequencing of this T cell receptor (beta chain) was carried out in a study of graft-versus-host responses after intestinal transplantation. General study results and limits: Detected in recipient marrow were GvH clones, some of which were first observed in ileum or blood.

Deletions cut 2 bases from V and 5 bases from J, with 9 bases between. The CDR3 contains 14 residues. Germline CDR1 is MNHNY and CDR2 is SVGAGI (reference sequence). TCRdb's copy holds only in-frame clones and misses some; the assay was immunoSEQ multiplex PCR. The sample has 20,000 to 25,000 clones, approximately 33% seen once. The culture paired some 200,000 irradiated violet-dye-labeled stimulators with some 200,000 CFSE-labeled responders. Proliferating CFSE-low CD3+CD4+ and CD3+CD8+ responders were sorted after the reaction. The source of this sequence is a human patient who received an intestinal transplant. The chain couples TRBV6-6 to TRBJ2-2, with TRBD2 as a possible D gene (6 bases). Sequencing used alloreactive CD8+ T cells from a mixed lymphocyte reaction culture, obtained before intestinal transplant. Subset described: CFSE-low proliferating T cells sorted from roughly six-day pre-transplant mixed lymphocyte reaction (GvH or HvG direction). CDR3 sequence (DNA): TGTGCCAGCAGTTACCGGGCGGGGACCGGGGAGCTGTTTTTT. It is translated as CASSYRAGTGELFF.